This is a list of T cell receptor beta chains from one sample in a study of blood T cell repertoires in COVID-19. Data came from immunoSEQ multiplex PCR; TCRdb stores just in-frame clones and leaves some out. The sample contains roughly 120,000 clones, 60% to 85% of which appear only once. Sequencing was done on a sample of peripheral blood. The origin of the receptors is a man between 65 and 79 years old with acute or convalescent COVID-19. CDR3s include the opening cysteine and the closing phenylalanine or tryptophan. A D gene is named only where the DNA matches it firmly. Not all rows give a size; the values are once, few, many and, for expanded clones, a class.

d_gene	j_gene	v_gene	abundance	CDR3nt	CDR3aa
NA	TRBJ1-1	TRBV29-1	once	TGCAGCGCCAGTACAGGGATGAGTACTGAAGCTTTCTTT	CSASTGMSTEAFF
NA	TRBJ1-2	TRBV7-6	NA	TGTGCCAGCAGCTCCCGGGAGACTGGTGGCTACACCTTC	CASSSRETGGYTF
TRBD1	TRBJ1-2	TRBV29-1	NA	TGCAGCGGAGCGGACAGGGGCTATGGCTACACCTTC	CSGADRGYGYTF
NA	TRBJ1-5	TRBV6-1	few	TGTGCCAGCAGTGCCACGTGGGGCGGTAGCAATCAGCCCCAGCATTTT	CASSATWGGSNQPQHF
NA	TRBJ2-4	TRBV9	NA	TGTGCCAGCAGCGTAGATCAAGGGGACATTCAGTACTTC	CASSVDQGDIQYF
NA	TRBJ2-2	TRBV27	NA	TGTGCCAGCAGTCTTCTTACCGGGGAGCTGTTTTTT	CASSLLTGELFF
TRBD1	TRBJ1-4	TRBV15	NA	TGTGCCACCAGCAGACCACAGGGGAACTGGGCAAAACTGTTTTTT	CATSRPQGNWAKLFF
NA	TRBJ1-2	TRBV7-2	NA	TGTGCCAGCAGCTCGAGACAAACAGGGAGCGTCTATGGCTACACCTTC	CASSSRQTGSVYGYTF
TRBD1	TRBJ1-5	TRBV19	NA	TGTGCCAGTAGTCTAATACCGGGACAGGGGAAAGGACAGCCCCAGCATTTT	CASSLIPGQGKGQPQHF
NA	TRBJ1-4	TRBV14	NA	TGTGCCAGCAGCCCTAGCCAGGGGTGGCATGAAAAACTGTTTTTT	CASSPSQGWHEKLFF
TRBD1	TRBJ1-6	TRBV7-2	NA	TGTGCCAGCAGCTTAGTTCAGGGGGCGAATTCACCCCTCCACTTT	CASSLVQGANSPLHF
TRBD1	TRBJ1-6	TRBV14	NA	TGTGCCAGCAGCCAAGAGCTTGGGACAGGGAATTCACCCCTCCACTTT	CASSQELGTGNSPLHF
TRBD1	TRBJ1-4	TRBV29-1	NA	TGCAGCGCCCGAGGGGTAGGGGGCGGTGCGCCTAATGAAAAACTGTTTTTT	CSARGVGGGAPNEKLFF
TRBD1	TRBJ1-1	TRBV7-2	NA	TGTGCCAGCAGCTTGGACAGGCTGAACACTGAAGCTTTCTTT	CASSLDRLNTEAFF
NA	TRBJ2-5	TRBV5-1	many	TGCGCCAGCAGCCCCGACAGCCAAGAGACCCAGTACTTC	CASSPDSQETQYF
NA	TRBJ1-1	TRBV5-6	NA	TGTGCCAGCAGCTTCAGGGTTTTGAACACTGAAGCTTTCTTT	CASSFRVLNTEAFF
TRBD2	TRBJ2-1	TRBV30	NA	TGTGCCTGGAGTGTACGGGGGAGGGTCGGCAATGAGCAGTTCTTC	CAWSVRGRVGNEQFF
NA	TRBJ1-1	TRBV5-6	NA	TGTGCCAGCAGCTTGATAGCGGCCATGAACACTGAAGCTTTCTTT	CASSLIAAMNTEAFF
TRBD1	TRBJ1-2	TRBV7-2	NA	TGTGCCAGCAGCTTAGGCGGGACAGGGCTCTATGGCTACACCTTC	CASSLGGTGLYGYTF
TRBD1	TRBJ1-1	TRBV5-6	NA	TGTGCCAGCAGCATCTACAGGGGGTTTACTGAAGCTTTCTTT	CASSIYRGFTEAFF
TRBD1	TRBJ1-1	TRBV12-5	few	TGTGCTAGTGGTGAATCGGGACAGATGAACACTGAAGCTTTCTTT	CASGESGQMNTEAFF
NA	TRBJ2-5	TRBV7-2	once	TGTGCCAGCAGCTTAGTGGCGAGGTCGCAAGAGACCCAGTACTTC	CASSLVARSQETQYF
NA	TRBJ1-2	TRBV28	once	TGTGCCAGCACCGACTCCCGGAACTATGGCTACACCTTC	CASTDSRNYGYTF
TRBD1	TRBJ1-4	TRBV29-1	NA	TGCAGCGTATGGACAGGGGTTCGGGAAAAACTGTTTTTT	CSVWTGVREKLFF
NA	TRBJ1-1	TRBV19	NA	TGTGCCAGTAGTATGGTCGGGGGAGCGAACACTGAAGCTTTCTTT	CASSMVGGANTEAFF
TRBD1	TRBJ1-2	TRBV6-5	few	TGTGCCAGCAGTTACTCGCGGGGACAGAACCGATGGGGCTACACCTTC	CASSYSRGQNRWGYTF
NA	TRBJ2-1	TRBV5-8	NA	TGTGCCAGCAGCTTGGGGCTAGCCTCCTACAATGAGCAGTTCTTC	CASSLGLASYNEQFF
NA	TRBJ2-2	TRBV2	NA	TGTGCCAGCAGATGGGCTACCGGGGAGCTGTTTTTT	CASRWATGELFF
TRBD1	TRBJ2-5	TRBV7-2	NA	TGTGCCAGCAGCTTAGCGGGGACAGGGGGGCAAGAGACCCAGTACTTC	CASSLAGTGGQETQYF
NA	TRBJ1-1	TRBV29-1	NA	TGCAGCGGCTTACAGCTGGGGAACACTGAAGCTTTCTTT	CSGLQLGNTEAFF
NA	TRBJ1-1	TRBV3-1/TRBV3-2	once	TGTGCCAGCAGCGGCCGGGACAAAAACACTGAAGCTTTCTTT	CASSGRDKNTEAFF
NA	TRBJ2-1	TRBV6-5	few	TGTGCCAGCAGTCCCTCGGGTCTTGAGCAGTTCTTC	CASSPSGLEQFF
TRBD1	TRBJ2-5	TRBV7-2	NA	TGTGCCAGCAGCTCCTCCGGGACAGGTGAAGAGACCCAGTACTTC	CASSSSGTGEETQYF
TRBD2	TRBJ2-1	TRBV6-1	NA	TGTGCCAGCAGTTGGACTAGCGGGGGCCGGAATGAGCAGTTCTTC	CASSWTSGGRNEQFF
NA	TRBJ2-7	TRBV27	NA	TGTGCCAGCAAAGAGGACAGAAACGAAATCTACGAGCAGTACTTC	CASKEDRNEIYEQYF
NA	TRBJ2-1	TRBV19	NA	TGTGCCAGTAGTCCTCAGGTCTCAGCCCGGGGGCAGTTCTTC	CASSPQVSARGQFF
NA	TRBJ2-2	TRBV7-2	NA	TGTGCCAGCAGCTTAAGAGCCTCGGGGGACACCGGGGAGCTGTTTTTT	CASSLRASGDTGELFF
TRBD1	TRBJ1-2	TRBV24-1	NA	TGTGCCACCAGTGATTCCCGGGACAGGACCTATGGCTACACCTTC	CATSDSRDRTYGYTF
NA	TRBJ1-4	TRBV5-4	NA	TGTGCCAGCAGCTCTACAGTGGCAACTAATGAAAAACTGTTTTTT	CASSSTVATNEKLFF
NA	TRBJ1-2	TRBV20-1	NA	TGCAGTGCTAGTGTCAGGAACTATGGCTACACCTTC	CSASVRNYGYTF
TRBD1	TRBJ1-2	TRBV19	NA	TGTGCCAGTAGTATCGGGGGACAGGGGAAGGATGGCTACACCTTC	CASSIGGQGKDGYTF
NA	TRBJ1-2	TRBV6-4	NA	TGTGCCAGCAGTGGTCCCGGGGGGAGCGGCTACACCTTC	CASSGPGGSGYTF
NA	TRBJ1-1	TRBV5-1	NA	TGCGCCAGCAGGCGAATGTCGGCAGACACCTTTGAAGCTTTCTTT	CASRRMSADTFEAFF
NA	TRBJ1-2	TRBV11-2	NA	TGTGCCAGCAGCCCGAGGCTCAGCTATGGCTACACCTTC	CASSPRLSYGYTF
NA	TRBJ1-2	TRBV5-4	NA	TGTGCCAGCAGCTTGGATGACATGCATGGCTACACCTTC	CASSLDDMHGYTF
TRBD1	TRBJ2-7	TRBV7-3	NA	TGTGCCAGCAGCTCCACCGGGACAGAGTACGAGCAGTACTTC	CASSSTGTEYEQYF
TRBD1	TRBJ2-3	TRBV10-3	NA	TGTGCCATCAGTGCGGGACAGGGCACAGATACGCAGTATTTT	CAISAGQGTDTQYF
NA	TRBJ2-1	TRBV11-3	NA	TGTGCCAGCAGCTTGAGGCGGGGGCTTAACAATGAGCAGTTCTTC	CASSLRRGLNNEQFF
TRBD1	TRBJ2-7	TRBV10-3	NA	TGTGCCATCAGTGACCCCAGGGGGCGCGTTCACGAGCAGTACTTC	CAISDPRGRVHEQYF
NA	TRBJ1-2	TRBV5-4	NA	TGTGCCAGCAGCCCAACAGGGAACTATGGCTACACCTTC	CASSPTGNYGYTF
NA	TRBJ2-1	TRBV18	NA	TGTGCCAGCTCGCCCAGGGTTAGTATGGACAATGAGCAGTTCTTC	CASSPRVSMDNEQFF
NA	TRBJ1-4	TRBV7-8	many	TGTGCCAGCAGCTCCCAGGGATTTGCAACTAATGAAAAACTGTTTTTT	CASSSQGFATNEKLFF
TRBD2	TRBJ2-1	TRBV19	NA	TGTGCCAGTAGTGTTAGCGGGGGGGCCTACAATGAGCAGTTCTTC	CASSVSGGAYNEQFF
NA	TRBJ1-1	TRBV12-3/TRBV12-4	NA	TGTGCCAGCAGCCTTACAGGATACACTGAAGCTTTCTTT	CASSLTGYTEAFF